The rows below give T cell receptor beta chains drawn from one sample of a study of cytomegalovirus exposure and HLA in healthy donors. Profiled with immunoSEQ multiplex PCR; TCRdb holds only in-frame clones, not every one. The table includes over 150,000 clones, around 80% detected once. Source material: PBMCs. Receptors were obtained from a woman aged 55-70 years in good health and CMV-seropositive. The CDR3 runs from the conserved cysteine through the conserved F or W. D genes are given only for firm matches. Rows give clone size only sometimes, using once, few, many, or a class for an expanded clone.

size	V	J	D	DNA	CDR3
.	TRBV5-1	TRBJ2-5	.	TGCGCCAGCAGCTCGGGGAGTGTCCACCAAGAGACCCAGTACTTC	CASSSGSVHQETQYF
.	TRBV7-3	TRBJ2-1	TRBD2	TGTGCCAGCAGCTTACTAGCGGGAAGTGATCTCTATGAGCAGTTCTTC	CASSLLAGSDLYEQFF
.	TRBV10-3	TRBJ2-7	.	TGTGCCATCAGTGAGTCGAACGGCTACGAGCAGTACTTC	CAISESNGYEQYF
few	TRBV27	TRBJ2-1	.	TGTGCCAGCAGCTTTGGGGAGAATGAGCAGTTCTTC	CASSFGENEQFF
.	TRBV11-2	TRBJ2-7	.	TGTGCCAGCAGCTTAGGACTAACTAACTACGAGCAGTACTTC	CASSLGLTNYEQYF
.	TRBV28	TRBJ2-7	TRBD2	TGTGCCAGCAAGGCTAGCGGGAACTCCTACGAGCAGTACTTC	CASKASGNSYEQYF
.	TRBV13	TRBJ1-6	.	TGTGCCAGCAGCTTGGCACAGCATTATTCACCCCTCCACTTT	CASSLAQHYSPLHF
.	TRBV5-1	TRBJ2-7	TRBD2	TGCGCCAGCAGTCCCCCGGGACTAGCTAGGGAGCAGTACTTC	CASSPPGLAREQYF
.	TRBV10-3	TRBJ2-3	TRBD2	TGTGCCATCAGTGAGTTAGCGGGGGGCACAGATACGCAGTATTTT	CAISELAGGTDTQYF
.	TRBV9	TRBJ2-3	TRBD1	TGTGCCAGCAGCGCCGGACAGGGTGGATTGGCAGATACGCAGTATTTT	CASSAGQGGLADTQYF
few	TRBV18	TRBJ1-1	.	TGTGCCAGCTCACCCCAGGCGATGAACACTGAAGCTTTCTTT	CASSPQAMNTEAFF
.	TRBV6-5	TRBJ2-3	TRBD2	TGTGCCAGCAGGAAGCGGGAGGGCCGCGATACGCAGTATTTT	CASRKREGRDTQYF
.	TRBV6-1	TRBJ2-3	.	TGTGCCTCGTCGTTAGCCGCAGATACGCAGTATTTT	CASSLAADTQYF
.	TRBV25-1	TRBJ1-2	TRBD1	TGTGCCAGCAGTGAAGACAGGGACGGCTACACCTTC	CASSEDRDGYTF
once	TRBV28	TRBJ1-4	.	TGTGCCAGCTCCCTACAGGGTTCCCGCGAAAAACTGTTTTTT	CASSLQGSREKLFF
.	TRBV10-3	TRBJ2-3	.	TGTGCCATCCGCGGCAGAGTCAGTCAAGATACGCAGTATTTT	CAIRGRVSQDTQYF
once	TRBV28	TRBJ2-2	TRBD2	TGTGCCATCAGGACTAGCTCGGACACCGGGGAGCTGTTTTTT	CAIRTSSDTGELFF
.	TRBV28	TRBJ2-5	TRBD2	TGTGCCAGCAGTTTAACTAGCGGGGTGGGTCAAGAGACCCAGTACTTC	CASSLTSGVGQETQYF
.	TRBV11-2	TRBJ2-5	.	TGTGCCAGCAGCTTCCCGGAGGGGGGGCCAGGGGAGACCCAGTACTTC	CASSFPEGGPGETQYF
.	TRBV18	TRBJ1-4	.	TGTGCCAGCTCCTTCGAGGAAGAAAAACTGTTTTTT	CASSFEEEKLFF
few	TRBV11-2	TRBJ1-5	TRBD1	TGTGCCAGCAGCTCACAGGGGAACCAGCCCCAGCATTTT	CASSSQGNQPQHF
few	TRBV29-1	TRBJ2-5	TRBD2	TGCAGCGTTGGTCCCTCCGGGACTAGCGGGGAGACCCAGTACTTC	CSVGPSGTSGETQYF
.	TRBV4-2	TRBJ1-6	.	TGTGCCAGCAGCCAAGACCGCGGGGTACCCCTCCACTTT	CASSQDRGVPLHF
.	TRBV7-8	TRBJ1-3	.	TGTGCCAGCAGCTTCCTAAGCTCTGGAAACACCATATATTTT	CASSFLSSGNTIYF
.	TRBV28	TRBJ1-4	.	TGTGCCAGCAGTTTGGCTATCTGGCAGGGTAATGAAAAACTGTTTTTT	CASSLAIWQGNEKLFF
few	TRBV9	TRBJ2-5	TRBD1	TGTGCCAGCAGCCCAGGACAGGGGAGAGGAGAGACCCAGTACTTC	CASSPGQGRGETQYF
.	TRBV30	TRBJ2-5	.	TGTGCCCGAACTGGGGCGGACCAAGAGGCCCAGTACTTC	CARTGADQEAQYF
.	TRBV18	TRBJ1-2	TRBD1	TGTGCCAGCTCATCAGACAGGGATGGCTACACCTTC	CASSSDRDGYTF
.	TRBV7-8	TRBJ2-7	.	TGTGCCAGCAGCTTAGCGAGAGGGGGACCCTACGAGCAGTACTTC	CASSLARGGPYEQYF
.	TRBV2	TRBJ2-2	.	TGTGCCATCATAGGGGGGGCCGGTGGGACCGGGGAGCTGTTTTTT	CAIIGGAGGTGELFF
.	TRBV30	TRBJ1-1	.	TGTGCCTGGAAAAGGGGCAACACTGAAGCTTTCTTT	CAWKRGNTEAFF
.	TRBV7-2	TRBJ1-1	.	TGTGCCAGCAGCTTAGTCGGGGATGAAGCTTTCTTT	CASSLVGDEAFF
.	TRBV9	TRBJ2-5	TRBD1	TGTGCCAGCAGTTATGGACAGGGGGAATCGGGAGAGACCCAGTACTTC	CASSYGQGESGETQYF
.	TRBV6-1	TRBJ2-1	.	TGTGCCAGCAACCTGGACACGAGCTCCTACAATGAGCAGTTCTTC	CASNLDTSSYNEQFF
.	TRBV10-3	TRBJ1-1	TRBD1	TGTGCCATCACCAGACAGGGGGGGAACACTGAAGCTTTCTTT	CAITRQGGNTEAFF
.	TRBV28	TRBJ1-1	TRBD1	TGTGCCAGCAGCCGCCCCCCAGGGGGTTTCACTGAAGCTTTCTTT	CASSRPPGGFTEAFF
.	TRBV5-6	TRBJ2-7	.	TGTGCCAGCAGCTTTGAGTCCGAGCAGTACTTC	CASSFESEQYF
once	TRBV25-1	TRBJ1-2	TRBD1	TGTGCCAGCGGGGACAGGCGAACTAACTATGGCTACACCTTC	CASGDRRTNYGYTF
few	TRBV19	TRBJ1-4	.	TGTGCCAGTAGCACAGGGAATAATGAAAAACTGTTTTTT	CASSTGNNEKLFF
.	TRBV30	TRBJ2-5	.	TGTGCCTGGAGTTCAGGGTACCAAGAGACCCAGTACTTC	CAWSSGYQETQYF
.	TRBV2	TRBJ2-2	TRBD1	TGTGCCAGCTCGGGACAGGGGAACACCGGGGAGCTGTTTTTT	CASSGQGNTGELFF